This T cell receptor (beta chain) was sequenced during a study of cytomegalovirus exposure and HLA in healthy donors. Germline V gene lookup returns CDR1 MGHDK and CDR2 SYGVNS. Trimming left V 11 bases short and J 1 base short, with 18 bases between. CDR3 length: 15 amino acids. The primer mix had 60 Vbeta and 13 Jbeta primers. Clones were read by immunoSEQ multiplex PCR, and TCRdb kept only the in-frame ones, dropping some. The sample has 150,000 to 160,000 clones; approximately 84% are singletons. V is TRBV25-1 and J is TRBJ1-5; D remains unclear. The sequence came from a woman in her late teens or twenties in good health and CMV-seronegative. Material: PBMCs. The CDR3 sequence is CAGHIRVISNQPQHF. The CDR3 DNA sequence: TGTGCCGGGCATATCCGCGTAATCAGCAATCAGCCCCAGCATTTT.